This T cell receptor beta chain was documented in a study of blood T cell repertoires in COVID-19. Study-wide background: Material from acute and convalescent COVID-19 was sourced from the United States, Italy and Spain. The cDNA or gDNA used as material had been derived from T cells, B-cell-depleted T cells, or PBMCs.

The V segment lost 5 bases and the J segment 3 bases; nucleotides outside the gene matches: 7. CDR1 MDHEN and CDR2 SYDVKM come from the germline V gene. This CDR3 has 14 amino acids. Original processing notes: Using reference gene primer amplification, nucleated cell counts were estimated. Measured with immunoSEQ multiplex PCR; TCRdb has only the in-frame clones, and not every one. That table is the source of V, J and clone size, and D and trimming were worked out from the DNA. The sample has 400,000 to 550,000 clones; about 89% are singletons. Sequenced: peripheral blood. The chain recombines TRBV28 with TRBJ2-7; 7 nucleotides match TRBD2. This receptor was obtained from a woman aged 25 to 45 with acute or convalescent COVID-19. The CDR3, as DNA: TGTGCCAGCAGTCTAGCGGCACCAAGCTACGAGCAGTACTTC. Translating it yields CASSLAAPSYEQYF.